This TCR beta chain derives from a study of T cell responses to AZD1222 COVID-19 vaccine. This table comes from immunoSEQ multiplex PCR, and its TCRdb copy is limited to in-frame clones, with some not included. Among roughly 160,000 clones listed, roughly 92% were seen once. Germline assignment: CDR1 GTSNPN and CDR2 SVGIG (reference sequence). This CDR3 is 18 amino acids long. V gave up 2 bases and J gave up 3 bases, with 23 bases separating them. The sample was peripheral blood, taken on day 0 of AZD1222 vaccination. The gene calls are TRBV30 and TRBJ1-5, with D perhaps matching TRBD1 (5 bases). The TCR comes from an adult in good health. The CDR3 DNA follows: TGTGCCTGGAGTCGGGGTCAGGGCGTTCGGGGAGCCAATCAGCCCCAGCATTTT. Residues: CAWSRGQGVRGANQPQHF.